This TCR beta chain was recorded in a study of cytomegalovirus exposure and HLA in healthy donors. For this clone: As yet, its antigen is unknown.

V dropped 3 bases and J dropped 1; count of bases not matched to a gene: 7. CDR1 is LNHDA and CDR2 is SQIVND in the germline V gene (reference sequence). This CDR3 contains 16 residues. General observations from the study: In a later analysis, specific HLA alleles were associated with 15,000 to 20,000 TCR beta sequences at a 0.05 false discovery rate. In vitro data verified a few CMV-associated chains as specific for CMV antigens.

The PCR made use of 60 Vbeta and 13 Jbeta primers. Libraries were prepared by immunoSEQ multiplex PCR; TCRdb keeps only in-frame clonotypes and omits some of them. The table for this sample gives about 200,000 clones. The receptor was isolated from a girl aged 2-10 years in good health and CMV-seropositive. J is TRBJ2-5 and V is TRBV19; 8 bases fit TRBD1. Sequencing used PBMCs. CDR3 nucleotides: TGTGCCAGTAGTATTCAGGGGGCGGGACTCCAAGAGACCCAGTACTTC. It yields the protein CASSIQGAGLQETQYF. Supplemented by reference TRBV19 and TRBJ2-5, the full variable domain reads DGGITQSPKYLFRKEGQNVTLSCEQNLNHDAMYWYRQDPGQGLRLIYYSQIVNDFQKGDIAEGYSVSREKKESFPLTVTSAQKNPTAFYLCASSIQGAGLQETQYFGPGTRLLVL.